Listed below are T cell receptor beta chains from one sample, sequenced in a study of early T cells in non-severe SARS-CoV-2 infection. TCRdb called the 5' RACE reads again in MiXCR, with one record for every CDR3 protein. The data show about 40,000 distinct CDR3 sequences, 5% to 6.5% seen once. The material sequenced was whole blood. These receptors were obtained from an adult who was a healthcare worker with PCR-confirmed SARS-CoV-2 infection or an uninfected control (not recorded which). The CDR3 runs from the conserved cysteine through the conserved F or W. The order of the fields is V gene, J gene, D gene, clone size, CDR3 protein, CDR3 DNA. D genes are given only for firm matches. Clone size appears in some rows only: once, few, many, or a class for an expanded clone.

v_gene: TRBV5-1; j_gene: TRBJ1-1; d_gene: TRBD1; abundance: many; CDR3aa: CASILDRGPAFF; CDR3nt: TGCGCCAGCATATTGGACAGGGGGCCCGCTTTCTTT
v_gene: TRBV2; j_gene: TRBJ2-1; d_gene: -; abundance: many; CDR3aa: CASSEGLPSEQFF; CDR3nt: TGTGCCAGCAGTGAGGGACTTCCAAGTGAGCAGTTCTTC
v_gene: TRBV6-6; j_gene: TRBJ2-3; d_gene: -; abundance: many; CDR3aa: CASSYSRRDTQYF; CDR3nt: TGTGCCAGCAGTTACTCCAGGAGGGATACGCAGTATTTT
v_gene: TRBV2; j_gene: TRBJ1-1; d_gene: -; abundance: many; CDR3aa: CASRREMNTEAFF; CDR3nt: TGTGCCAGCCGGAGGGAAATGAACACTGAAGCTTTCTTT
v_gene: TRBV3-1; j_gene: TRBJ2-1; d_gene: -; abundance: many; CDR3aa: CASSEGNEQFF; CDR3nt: TGTGCCAGCAGTGAAGGCAATGAGCAGTTCTTC
v_gene: TRBV5-5; j_gene: TRBJ2-7; d_gene: TRBD2; abundance: -; CDR3aa: CASSLGPGLAYEQYF; CDR3nt: TGTGCCAGCAGCTTGGGACCGGGACTAGCCTACGAGCAGTACTTC
v_gene: TRBV6-1; j_gene: TRBJ2-2; d_gene: -; abundance: many; CDR3aa: CASRPGRSTGELFF; CDR3nt: TGTGCCAGCAGGCCGGGACGGTCCACCGGGGAGCTGTTTTTT
v_gene: TRBV29-1; j_gene: TRBJ1-1; d_gene: -; abundance: many; CDR3aa: CSGDFLGPGTEAFF; CDR3nt: TGCAGCGGCGATTTCCTGGGGCCTGGTACTGAAGCTTTCTTT
v_gene: TRBV20-1; j_gene: TRBJ1-1; d_gene: -; abundance: many; CDR3aa: CSASQGNTEAFF; CDR3nt: TGCAGTGCTTCTCAGGGAAACACTGAAGCTTTCTTT
v_gene: TRBV20-1; j_gene: TRBJ2-7; d_gene: -; abundance: many; CDR3aa: CSARDAGRDEQYF; CDR3nt: TGCAGTGCCCGAGACGCGGGGCGGGACGAGCAGTACTTC
v_gene: TRBV11-1; j_gene: TRBJ2-7; d_gene: -; abundance: many; CDR3aa: CASSRRRPPYEQYF; CDR3nt: TGTGCCAGCAGCCGCAGGCGCCCACCCTACGAGCAGTACTTC
v_gene: TRBV5-4; j_gene: TRBJ2-5; d_gene: TRBD2; abundance: many; CDR3aa: CASTSGTSGRANLETQYF; CDR3nt: TGTGCCAGCACCTCAGGGACTAGCGGGAGGGCCAATTTGGAGACCCAGTACTTC
v_gene: TRBV18; j_gene: TRBJ1-5; d_gene: -; abundance: many; CDR3aa: CASSPQGGIEQPQHF; CDR3nt: TGTGCCAGCTCACCCCAAGGGGGTATAGAACAGCCCCAGCATTTT
v_gene: TRBV6-1; j_gene: TRBJ2-3; d_gene: TRBD2; abundance: many; CDR3aa: CASSEDVLAGGRDTQYF; CDR3nt: TGTGCCAGCAGTGAAGACGTATTAGCGGGGGGGCGAGATACGCAGTATTTT
v_gene: TRBV3-1; j_gene: TRBJ2-3; d_gene: -; abundance: many; CDR3aa: CASSHGTSPGQKQYF; CDR3nt: TGTGCCAGCAGCCACGGGACCTCCCCCGGGCAAAAGCAGTATTTT
v_gene: TRBV29-1; j_gene: TRBJ1-5; d_gene: -; abundance: few; CDR3aa: CSVGSGSDQPQHF; CDR3nt: TGCAGCGTTGGGTCAGGGTCCGATCAGCCCCAGCATTTT
v_gene: TRBV5-4; j_gene: TRBJ2-1; d_gene: -; abundance: many; CDR3aa: CASSYEGASPYNEQFF; CDR3nt: TGTGCCAGCAGCTATGAAGGGGCTAGCCCCTACAATGAGCAGTTCTTC
v_gene: TRBV20-1; j_gene: TRBJ1-3; d_gene: -; abundance: -; CDR3aa: CSARDTSGNTIYF; CDR3nt: TGCAGTGCTAGGGACACCTCTGGAAACACCATATATTTT
v_gene: TRBV6-6; j_gene: TRBJ2-1; d_gene: TRBD2; abundance: many; CDR3aa: CASSHFGTSRYNEQFF; CDR3nt: TGTGCCAGCAGCCACTTTGGGACTAGCAGATACAATGAGCAGTTCTTC
v_gene: TRBV15; j_gene: TRBJ2-3; d_gene: -; abundance: many; CDR3aa: CATSRDRDTQYF; CDR3nt: TGTGCCACCAGCAGAGATAGAGATACGCAGTATTTT
v_gene: TRBV20-1; j_gene: TRBJ1-2; d_gene: -; abundance: many; CDR3aa: CSAKTYGYTF; CDR3nt: TGCAGTGCTAAGACTTATGGCTACACCTTC
v_gene: TRBV7-8; j_gene: TRBJ2-1; d_gene: TRBD2; abundance: many; CDR3aa: CATTPSGVPHNEQFF; CDR3nt: TGTGCCACTACCCCTAGCGGGGTGCCCCACAATGAGCAGTTCTTC
v_gene: TRBV12-3/TRBV12-4; j_gene: TRBJ2-1; d_gene: TRBD2; abundance: many; CDR3aa: CASSSRTSWNEQFF; CDR3nt: TGTGCCAGCAGTTCCCGGACTAGCTGGAATGAGCAGTTCTTC
v_gene: TRBV5-4; j_gene: TRBJ2-4; d_gene: -; abundance: many; CDR3aa: CASSDRTVAKNIQYF; CDR3nt: TGTGCCAGCAGCGACCGCACCGTAGCCAAAAACATTCAGTACTTC
v_gene: TRBV9; j_gene: TRBJ2-3; d_gene: -; abundance: many; CDR3aa: CASSFRPATDTQYF; CDR3nt: TGTGCCAGCAGCTTTCGACCAGCAACAGATACGCAGTATTTT
v_gene: TRBV29-1; j_gene: TRBJ2-5; d_gene: TRBD1; abundance: many; CDR3aa: CSGRRRGPQETQYF; CDR3nt: TGCAGCGGCCGTCGCAGGGGGCCTCAAGAGACCCAGTACTTC
v_gene: TRBV4-2; j_gene: TRBJ2-7; d_gene: -; abundance: many; CDR3aa: CASSQERSYEQYF; CDR3nt: TGTGCCAGCAGCCAAGAACGGTCCTACGAGCAGTACTTC
v_gene: TRBV12-3/TRBV12-4; j_gene: TRBJ1-6; d_gene: TRBD1; abundance: many; CDR3aa: CASSLGQGNNSPLHF; CDR3nt: TGTGCCAGCAGTTTAGGACAGGGTAATAATTCACCCCTCCACTTT
v_gene: TRBV20-1; j_gene: TRBJ2-3; d_gene: TRBD2; abundance: few; CDR3aa: CSAARGSGLTDTQYF; CDR3nt: TGCAGTGCCGCGAGGGGTAGCGGGCTCACAGATACGCAGTATTTT
v_gene: TRBV6-2/TRBV6-3; j_gene: TRBJ2-2; d_gene: -; abundance: few; CDR3aa: CASSLVETGELFF; CDR3nt: TGTGCCAGCAGTCTCGTAGAGACCGGGGAGCTGTTTTTT
v_gene: TRBV11-2; j_gene: TRBJ2-3; d_gene: TRBD1; abundance: few; CDR3aa: CASSFGTGGTDTQYF; CDR3nt: TGTGCCAGCAGCTTCGGGACAGGGGGCACAGATACGCAGTATTTT
v_gene: TRBV18; j_gene: TRBJ2-7; d_gene: TRBD1; abundance: few; CDR3aa: CASSPLLGDRGTYEQYF; CDR3nt: TGTGCCAGCTCACCATTGTTGGGGGACAGGGGTACCTACGAGCAGTACTTC
v_gene: TRBV12-3/TRBV12-4; j_gene: TRBJ2-7; d_gene: TRBD1; abundance: many; CDR3aa: CASSLEVGTGLSRQYF; CDR3nt: TGTGCCAGCAGTTTAGAAGTGGGGACAGGTCTTTCGAGGCAGTACTTC
v_gene: TRBV11-2; j_gene: TRBJ2-1; d_gene: -; abundance: -; CDR3aa: CASSSSGTRLNNEQFF; CDR3nt: TGTGCCAGCAGCTCATCCGGGACCCGGCTTAACAATGAGCAGTTCTTC
v_gene: TRBV5-4; j_gene: TRBJ2-7; d_gene: TRBD1; abundance: many; CDR3aa: CASSSGTAIYEQYF; CDR3nt: TGTGCCAGCAGCTCCGGGACAGCGATATACGAGCAGTACTTC
v_gene: TRBV30; j_gene: TRBJ1-4; d_gene: -; abundance: many; CDR3aa: CAWGTKSWGLFF; CDR3nt: TGTGCCTGGGGGACCAAATCGTGGGGACTGTTTTTT
v_gene: TRBV30; j_gene: TRBJ2-1; d_gene: -; abundance: many; CDR3aa: CAWTMFYEQFF; CDR3nt: TGTGCCTGGACGATGTTCTACGAGCAGTTCTTC
v_gene: TRBV18; j_gene: TRBJ2-3; d_gene: -; abundance: -; CDR3aa: CASSPDRATDTQYF; CDR3nt: TGTGCCAGCTCACCAGATAGGGCCACAGATACGCAGTATTTT
v_gene: TRBV28; j_gene: TRBJ1-2; d_gene: -; abundance: many; CDR3aa: CASNVANTYGYTF; CDR3nt: TGTGCCAGCAACGTAGCGAACACCTATGGCTACACCTTC
v_gene: TRBV20-1; j_gene: TRBJ2-7; d_gene: -; abundance: many; CDR3aa: CSARDHQVSYEQYF; CDR3nt: TGCAGTGCTAGAGATCACCAAGTCTCCTACGAGCAGTACTTC
v_gene: TRBV7-8; j_gene: TRBJ1-1; d_gene: -; abundance: few; CDR3aa: CASSPLVGNTEAFF; CDR3nt: TGTGCCAGCAGCCCCTTAGTCGGTAACACTGAAGCTTTCTTT
v_gene: TRBV6-2/TRBV6-3; j_gene: TRBJ2-7; d_gene: TRBD1; abundance: -; CDR3aa: CASSYSGTGDSYEQYF; CDR3nt: TGTGCCAGCAGTTACTCGGGGACAGGGGACTCCTACGAGCAGTACTTC
v_gene: TRBV12-3/TRBV12-4; j_gene: TRBJ2-7; d_gene: -; abundance: many; CDR3aa: CASSPGRVNEQYF; CDR3nt: TGTGCCAGCAGTCCCGGAAGGGTAAACGAGCAGTACTTC
v_gene: TRBV12-3/TRBV12-4; j_gene: TRBJ1-2; d_gene: -; abundance: many; CDR3aa: CASRSSGFYGYTF; CDR3nt: TGTGCCAGCAGATCCTCAGGGTTCTATGGCTACACCTTC
v_gene: TRBV6-1; j_gene: TRBJ1-5; d_gene: -; abundance: -; CDR3aa: CASSEGLQPGPQHF; CDR3nt: TGTGCCAGCAGTGAAGGTTTGCAGCCGGGGCCCCAGCATTTT
v_gene: TRBV6-1; j_gene: TRBJ2-7; d_gene: TRBD1; abundance: few; CDR3aa: CASRSDRGRIYEQYF; CDR3nt: TGTGCCAGCAGATCCGACAGGGGGCGAATCTACGAGCAGTACTTC
v_gene: TRBV5-6; j_gene: TRBJ2-7; d_gene: TRBD2; abundance: many; CDR3aa: CASRITSGMSYEQYF; CDR3nt: TGTGCCAGCAGGATCACTAGCGGGATGTCCTACGAGCAGTACTTC
v_gene: TRBV7-2; j_gene: TRBJ2-7; d_gene: -; abundance: many; CDR3aa: CASSLLRAAGSEQYF; CDR3nt: TGTGCCAGCAGCTTATTAAGGGCTGCCGGCTCCGAGCAGTACTTC
v_gene: TRBV7-2; j_gene: TRBJ1-5; d_gene: TRBD1; abundance: many; CDR3aa: CASSPTTGPNQPQHF; CDR3nt: TGTGCCAGCAGCCCTACGACAGGGCCCAATCAGCCCCAGCATTTT
v_gene: TRBV9; j_gene: TRBJ2-1; d_gene: -; abundance: many; CDR3aa: CASSLSPGDEQFF; CDR3nt: TGTGCCAGCAGCCTTAGCCCGGGGGATGAGCAGTTCTTC
v_gene: TRBV6-1; j_gene: TRBJ2-3; d_gene: TRBD1; abundance: many; CDR3aa: CASADRVKDTQYF; CDR3nt: TGTGCCAGTGCAGACAGGGTGAAAGATACGCAGTATTTT
v_gene: TRBV28; j_gene: TRBJ1-2; d_gene: -; abundance: few; CDR3aa: CASSEIASANYGYTF; CDR3nt: TGTGCCAGCAGTGAGATCGCGTCAGCTAACTATGGCTACACCTTC
v_gene: TRBV11-2; j_gene: TRBJ2-4; d_gene: TRBD1; abundance: many; CDR3aa: CASSFDRERNIQYF; CDR3nt: TGTGCCAGCAGCTTCGACAGGGAAAGAAACATTCAGTACTTC
v_gene: TRBV6-1; j_gene: TRBJ2-1; d_gene: TRBD2; abundance: many; CDR3aa: CASSGSREGGEQFF; CDR3nt: TGTGCCAGCAGTGGAAGTCGGGAGGGCGGTGAGCAGTTCTTC
v_gene: TRBV12-3/TRBV12-4; j_gene: TRBJ2-2; d_gene: TRBD1; abundance: -; CDR3aa: CASRDRVNTGELFF; CDR3nt: TGTGCCAGCCGGGACAGGGTTAACACCGGGGAGCTGTTTTTT
v_gene: TRBV13; j_gene: TRBJ1-3; d_gene: -; abundance: few; CDR3aa: CASSSILRGSGNTIYF; CDR3nt: TGTGCCAGCAGCTCGATCCTCCGGGGGTCTGGAAACACCATATATTTT
v_gene: TRBV18; j_gene: TRBJ2-3; d_gene: TRBD2; abundance: many; CDR3aa: CASSRYGGATDTQYF; CDR3nt: TGTGCCAGCTCACGCTACGGGGGGGCCACAGATACGCAGTATTTT
v_gene: TRBV7-9; j_gene: TRBJ1-2; d_gene: -; abundance: many; CDR3aa: CASSLVQVTYGYTF; CDR3nt: TGTGCCAGCAGCTTAGTACAGGTTACCTATGGCTACACCTTC
v_gene: TRBV11-3; j_gene: TRBJ2-1; d_gene: TRBD2; abundance: few; CDR3aa: CASSLTSYGEQFF; CDR3nt: TGTGCCAGCAGCCTGACTAGCTACGGTGAGCAGTTCTTC
v_gene: TRBV5-1; j_gene: TRBJ1-6; d_gene: -; abundance: few; CDR3aa: CASSPTQGNGSPLHF; CDR3nt: TGCGCCAGCAGCCCGACCCAGGGGAATGGTTCACCCCTCCACTTT